This T cell receptor beta chain was captured in a study of somatic mutations in cytotoxic T cells in rheumatoid arthritis. The germline gives CDR1 PRHDT, CDR2 FYEKMQ (reference sequence). V lost 5 bases and J 5 bases, leaving 5 bases between the germline ends. The CDR3 runs to 11 residues. Sequencing used immunoSEQ multiplex PCR; TCRdb keeps in-frame clones, though not all of them. The data hold about 20,000 clones, with approximately 86% observed a single time. This chain joins TRBV13 and TRBJ2-3; D not resolved. The receptor's source is a woman between 50 and 59 years old in good health. Sequences were obtained from CD8+ T cells sorted from blood. In DNA form, the CDR3 reads TGTGCCAGCAGCCTCAAAGATACGCAGTATTTT. As protein: CASSLKDTQYF.